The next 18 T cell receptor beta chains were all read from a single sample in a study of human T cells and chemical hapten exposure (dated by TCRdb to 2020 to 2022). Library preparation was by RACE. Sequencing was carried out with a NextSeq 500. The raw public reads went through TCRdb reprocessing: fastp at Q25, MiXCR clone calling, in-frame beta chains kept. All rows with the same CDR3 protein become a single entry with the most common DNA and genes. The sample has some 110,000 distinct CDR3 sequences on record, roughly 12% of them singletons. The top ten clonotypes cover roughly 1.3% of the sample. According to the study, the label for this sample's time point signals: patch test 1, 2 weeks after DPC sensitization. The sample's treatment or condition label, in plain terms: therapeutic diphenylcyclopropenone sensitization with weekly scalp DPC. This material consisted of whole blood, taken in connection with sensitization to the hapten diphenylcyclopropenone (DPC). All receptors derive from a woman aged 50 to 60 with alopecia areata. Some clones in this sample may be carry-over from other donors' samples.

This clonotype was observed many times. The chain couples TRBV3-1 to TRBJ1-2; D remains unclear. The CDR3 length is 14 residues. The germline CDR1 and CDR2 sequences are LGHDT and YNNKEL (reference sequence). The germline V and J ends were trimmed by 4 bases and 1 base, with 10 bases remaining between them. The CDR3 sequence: CASSPDTSNYGYTF. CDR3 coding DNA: TGTGCCAGCAGCCCCGACACCAGTAACTATGGCTACACCTTC. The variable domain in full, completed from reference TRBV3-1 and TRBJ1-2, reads DTAVSQTPKYLVTQMGNDKSIKCEQNLGHDTMYWYKQDSKKFLKIMFSYNNKELIINETVPNRFSPKSPDKAHLNLHINSLELGDSAVYFCASSPDTSNYGYTFGSGTRLTVV.

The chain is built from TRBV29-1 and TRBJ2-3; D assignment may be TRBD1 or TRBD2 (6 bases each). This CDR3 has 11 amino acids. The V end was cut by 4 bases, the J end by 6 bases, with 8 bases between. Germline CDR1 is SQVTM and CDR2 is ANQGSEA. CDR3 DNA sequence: TGCAGCGTTGGGAGGGGGGATACGCAGTATTTT. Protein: CSVGRGDTQYF.

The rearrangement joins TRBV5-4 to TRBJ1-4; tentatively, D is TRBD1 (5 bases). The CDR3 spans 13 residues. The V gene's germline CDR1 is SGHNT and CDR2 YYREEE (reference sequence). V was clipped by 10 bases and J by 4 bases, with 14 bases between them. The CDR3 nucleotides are TGTGCCGGAAGGTGGCAGGGTAATGAAAAACTGTTTTTT. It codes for CAGRWQGNEKLFF.

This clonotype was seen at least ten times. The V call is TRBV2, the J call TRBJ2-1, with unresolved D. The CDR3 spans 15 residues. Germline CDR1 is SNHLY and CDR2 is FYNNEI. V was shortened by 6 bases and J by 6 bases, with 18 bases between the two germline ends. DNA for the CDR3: TGTGCCAGCAGCCCTTCCCTAGTAGGCGGCAATGAGCAGTTCTTC. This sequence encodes CASSPSLVGGNEQFF.

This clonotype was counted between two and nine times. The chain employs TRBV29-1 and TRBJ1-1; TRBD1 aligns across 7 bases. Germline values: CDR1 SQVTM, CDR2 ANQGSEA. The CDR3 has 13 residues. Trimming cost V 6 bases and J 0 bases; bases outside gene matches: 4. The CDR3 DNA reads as TGCAGCGTACAGGGGTTCATGAACACTGAAGCTTTCTTT. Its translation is CSVQGFMNTEAFF.

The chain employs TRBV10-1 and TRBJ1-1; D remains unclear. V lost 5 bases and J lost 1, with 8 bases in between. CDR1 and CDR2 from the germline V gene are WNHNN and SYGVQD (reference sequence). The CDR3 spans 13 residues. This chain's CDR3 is CASSPDPNTEAFF. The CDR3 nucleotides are TGCGCCAGCAGTCCAGACCCGAACACTGAAGCTTTCTTT.

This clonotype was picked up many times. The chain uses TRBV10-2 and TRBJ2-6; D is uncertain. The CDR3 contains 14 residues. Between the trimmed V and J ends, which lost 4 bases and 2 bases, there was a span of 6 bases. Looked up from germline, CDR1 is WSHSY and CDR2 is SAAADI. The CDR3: CASSGITGANVLTF. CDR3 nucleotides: TGCGCCAGCAGTGGGATCACTGGGGCCAACGTCCTGACTTTC.

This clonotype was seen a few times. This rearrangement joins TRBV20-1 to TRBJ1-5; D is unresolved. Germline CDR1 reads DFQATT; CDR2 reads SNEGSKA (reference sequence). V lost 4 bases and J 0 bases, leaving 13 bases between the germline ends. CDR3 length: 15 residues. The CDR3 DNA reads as TGCAGTGCTAAACCCGCCAGTAATAGCAATCAGCCCCAGCATTTT. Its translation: CSAKPASNSNQPQHF.

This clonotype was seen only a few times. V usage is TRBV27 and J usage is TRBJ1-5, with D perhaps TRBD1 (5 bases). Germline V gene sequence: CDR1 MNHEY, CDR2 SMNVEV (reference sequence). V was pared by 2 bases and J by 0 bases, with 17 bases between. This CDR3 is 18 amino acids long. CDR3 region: CASSLRFPTADSNQPQHF. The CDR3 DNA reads TGTGCCAGCAGTTTAAGGTTCCCGACAGCGGATAGCAATCAGCCCCAGCATTTT.

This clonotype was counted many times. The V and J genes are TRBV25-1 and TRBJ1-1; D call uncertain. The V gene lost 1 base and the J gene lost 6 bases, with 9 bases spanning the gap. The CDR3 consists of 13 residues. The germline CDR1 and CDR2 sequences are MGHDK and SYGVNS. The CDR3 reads CASSESRKAEAFF. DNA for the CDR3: TGTGCCAGCAGTGAATCGCGTAAAGCTGAAGCTTTCTTT.

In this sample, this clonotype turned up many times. DNA for the CDR3: TGTGCCAGCAGTTCCAAAGAGACCCAGTACTTC. This translates into CASSSKETQYF. The J gene is TRBJ2-5, the V gene TRBV12-3 or TRBV12-4; D uncertain. With 4 bases removed from V and 3 bases from J, the gap between germline ends came to 3 bases. This CDR3 spans 11 amino acids.

The CDR3 nucleotides read TGCAGCGTCAAAACAGGTCCGAACACTGAAGCTTTCTTT. This gives the protein CSVKTGPNTEAFF. This chain uses TRBV29-1 with TRBJ1-1; weak D call: TRBD1 (5 bases). CDR1 is SQVTM and CDR2 is ANQGSEA in the germline V gene. The CDR3 length is 13 residues. The V gene lost 6 bases and the J gene lost 1 base, with 12 bases spanning the gap.

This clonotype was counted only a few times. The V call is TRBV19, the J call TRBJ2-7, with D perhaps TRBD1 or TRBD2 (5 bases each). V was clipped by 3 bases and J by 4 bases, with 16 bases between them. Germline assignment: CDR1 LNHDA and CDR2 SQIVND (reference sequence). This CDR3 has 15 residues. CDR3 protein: CASSIAGTGIYEQYF. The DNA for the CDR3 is TGTGCCAGTAGTATTGCAGGGACCGGGATTTACGAGCAGTACTTC.

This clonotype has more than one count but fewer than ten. For the CDR3, the DNA is TGTGCCACCAGCAGAGGAGCCAGCCTCTCTGGGGCCAACGTCCTGACTTTC. Amino acids: CATSRGASLSGANVLTF. The chain combines TRBV15 with TRBJ2-6; D not resolved. The CDR3 spans 17 residues. Germline assignment: CDR1 LNHNV and CDR2 YYDKDF (reference sequence). V lost 1 base and J 0 bases, leaving 10 bases between the germline ends. Together with reference TRBV15 and TRBJ2-6, the CDR3 gives the full variable domain: DAMVIQNPRYQVTQFGKPVTLSCSQTLNHNVMYWYQQKSSQAPKLLFHYYDKDFNNEADTPDNFQSRRPNTSFCFLDIRSPGLGDTAMYLCATSRGASLSGANVLTFGAGSRLTVL.

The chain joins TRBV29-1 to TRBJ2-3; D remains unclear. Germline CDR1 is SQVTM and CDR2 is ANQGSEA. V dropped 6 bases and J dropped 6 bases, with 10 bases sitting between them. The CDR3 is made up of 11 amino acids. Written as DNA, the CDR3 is TGCAGCGTCCCCCCTGGGGATACGCAGTATTTT. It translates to CSVPPGDTQYF.

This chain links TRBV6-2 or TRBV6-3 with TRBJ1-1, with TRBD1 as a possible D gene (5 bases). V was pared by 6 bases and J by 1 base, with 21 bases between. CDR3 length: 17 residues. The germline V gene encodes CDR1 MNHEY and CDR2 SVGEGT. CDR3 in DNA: TGTGCCAGCAGCCCCCCCGGGGCAGGGATTTGGAACACTGAAGCTTTCTTT. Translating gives CASSPPGAGIWNTEAFF.

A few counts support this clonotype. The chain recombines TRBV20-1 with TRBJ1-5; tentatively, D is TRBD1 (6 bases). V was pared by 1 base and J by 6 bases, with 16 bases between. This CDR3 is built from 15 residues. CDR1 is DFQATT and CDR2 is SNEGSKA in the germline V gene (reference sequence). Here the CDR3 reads CSARAGGQVGQPQHF. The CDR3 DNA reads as TGCAGTGCTAGAGCGGGGGGGCAGGTTGGTCAGCCCCAGCATTTT.

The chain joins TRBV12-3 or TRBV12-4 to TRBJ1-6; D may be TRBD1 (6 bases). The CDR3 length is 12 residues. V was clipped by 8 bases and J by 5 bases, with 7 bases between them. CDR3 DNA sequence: TGTGCCAGCGCAGGGGATAATTCACCCCTCCACTTT. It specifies CASAGDNSPLHF.